This T cell receptor (beta chain) stems from a study of cytomegalovirus exposure and HLA in healthy donors. Notes on the study in general: Most of the TCR beta V segments (in an earlier analysis) were productive either about 90% or about 30% of the time. Rare sequences made up most TCRs, while some public TCRs were found in many donors.

Trimming took 2 bases from V and 14 from J, leaving 19 bases between them. This CDR3 is 13 amino acids long. From germline, CDR1 is SGHNT and CDR2 YYREEE (reference sequence). As for this clone: Its antigen remains unidentified.

As for the donors, each was a healthy bone marrow donor. The primer mix had 60 Vbeta and 13 Jbeta primers. Clones were read by immunoSEQ multiplex PCR, and TCRdb kept only the in-frame ones, dropping some. The sample includes over 150,000 clones, approximately 80% of them seen just once. This TCR came from a woman aged 40-49 years in good health and CMV-seronegative. V gene TRBV5-4 combines with J gene TRBJ1-2, with D perhaps TRBD1 (5 bases). The sequenced sample was PBMCs. The CDR3 DNA follows: TGTGCCAGCAGCTTCCAGGGTGCTTTGGGGGGGACCTTC. Protein sequence: CASSFQGALGGTF. Full variable domain (missing parts from reference TRBV5-4 and TRBJ1-2): ETGVTQSPTHLIKTRGQQVTLRCSSQSGHNTVSWYQQALGQGPQFIFQYYREEENGRGNFPPRFSGLQFPNYSSELNVNALELDDSALYLCASSFQGALGGTFGSGTRLTVV.